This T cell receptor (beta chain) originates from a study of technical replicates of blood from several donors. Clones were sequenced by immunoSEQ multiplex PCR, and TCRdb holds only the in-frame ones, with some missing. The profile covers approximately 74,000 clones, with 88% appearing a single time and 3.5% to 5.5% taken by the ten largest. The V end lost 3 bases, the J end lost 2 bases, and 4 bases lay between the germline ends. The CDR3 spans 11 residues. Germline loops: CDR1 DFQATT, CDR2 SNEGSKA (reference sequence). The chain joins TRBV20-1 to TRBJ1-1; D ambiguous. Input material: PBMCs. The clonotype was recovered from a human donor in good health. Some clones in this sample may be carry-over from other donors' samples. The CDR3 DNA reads TGCAGTGCTAGCCTAAACACTGAAGCTTTCTTT. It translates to CSASLNTEAFF.